This TCR beta chain was sequenced in a study of radiation and T cells in renal cell carcinoma (dated by TCRdb to 2019 to 2021). For the wider study: Samples were obtained from a clinical trial, in which 15 Gy stereotactic body radiation therapy was delivered to primary renal cell carcinomas and nephrectomy was performed 4 weeks later. In total, fewer than 55 samples, comprising around 25 tumors and around 27 peripheral blood samples, were subjected to TCR beta sequencing. Across all 53 samples, 3.5 million to 4.5 million unique CDR3 nucleotide sequences encoding 2,658,974 unique CDR3 amino acid sequences were identified.

What this sample's time point label stands for: blood 2 weeks post-SBRT. The treatment or condition label corresponds to: 15 Gy SBRT to primary tumor, nephrectomy 4 weeks later. Serial peripheral blood from radiation-treated patients was sampled at baseline, 2 weeks and 4 weeks after SBRT to track tumor-enriched clonotypes. All patients had renal cell carcinoma with clear cell pathology. Genomic DNA for TCR sequencing was prepared using the QIAamp DNA Blood Mini Kit (Qiagen). Samples were included in the analyses only if all quality control checks were passed. With respect to this clone: It has no known antigen specificity. Per-nucleotide qualities are absent, and no much larger clonotype sits a single base away.

The research as a whole found: With a single-armed trial design, the study had no way to address how radiation dose or scheduling affects the TCR repertoire. Changes in the blood repertoire were not tracked past 4 weeks after treatment. Because pretreatment tumor biopsies were not available, the baseline intratumoral presence of clonotypes could not be determined. Top tumor clonotypes rose in blood from baseline to 2 weeks post-radiation, then contracted by 4 weeks, suggesting transient expansion of tumor-resident clones.

TCR beta libraries were generated from genomic DNA with the immunoSEQ kit, following the manufacturer's recommendations. For library preparation, a first multiplex PCR was performed with proprietary primers, followed by a second PCR in which unique barcodes were added, and bead cleanups were performed after each round. Each sample batch included a kit-provided positive control reaction and a negative control reaction. The final libraries were assessed on an Agilent 4200 TapeStation D1000 ScreenTape, pooled by volume, and quantified by qPCR. An Illumina NextSeq500 fitted with a MidOutput 150-cycle cartridge performed the sequencing, running 156 Read1 cycles and 15 Index1 cycles with the kit's custom primers. The pooled library was loaded at roughly 1 pM with about 20% PhiX control spiked in. The study's processing was this. The vendor-processed data were analyzed in R, and a clonotype was defined as all T cells that share the same CDR3 nucleotide sequence. For clone abundance analyses, frequencies were normalized to the 10,000 most abundant clones per sample. Public T cell clones, averaging fewer than five per sample, were removed before analysis. A difference in abundance of at least 32-fold between compartments was used to define tumor-enriched and baseline blood-enriched clonotypes. A beta-binomial differential abundance model was applied to find clonotypes that expanded or contracted between blood time points. Tumor-blood repertoire similarity was measured with the Baroni-Urbani and Buser coefficient, and group comparisons used two-tailed Wilcoxon tests in R. The table comes from immuneACCESS by way of TCRdb, which keeps in-frame sequences with V and J called. Part of the clones is missing from these tables; in studies checked, under half for an unresolved V gene and the rest for unknown reasons. Clonal size and the V and J genes are those of that table, whereas D and trimming came from the DNA. The table for this sample lists roughly 150,000 clones; approximately 90% of them were counted only once. Of the sample, under 15% falls within the top ten clones.

The source of this sequence is a woman between 50 and 59 years old with renal cell carcinoma. Sequencing used blood, obtained from a patient whose treatment included radiotherapy and nephrectomy.

The sequenced DNA: TGTGCCAGCTCACCCGAGACTGGACAGGGGCGTAACATTCAGTACTTC. Its coded protein is CASSPETGQGRNIQYF. The V and J genes are TRBV18 and TRBJ2-4; 9 junctional bases match TRBD1. Via the germline V gene, CDR1 is KGHSH and CDR2 LQKENI. The CDR3 runs 16 amino acids, cysteine and phenylalanine included. Only the CDR3 DNA stays, 48 bases, in frame from base 1. Germline trimming: 3 bases from V, 7 bases from J; junction bases outside gene matches: 10. Joined to the reference TRBV18 and TRBJ2-4 proteins, this CDR3 gives the full variable domain: NAGVMQNPRHLVRRRGQEARLRCSPMKGHSHVYWYRQLPEEGLKFMVYLQKENIIDESGMPKERFSAEFPKEGPSILRIQQVVRGDSAAYFCASSPETGQGRNIQYFGAGTRLSVL.